This passage covers 24 T cell receptor beta chains from one sample sequenced in a study of Ad26.COV2.S vaccination and SARS-CoV-2 variants. As for treatment: roughly 20 received Ad26.COV2.S at low or high dose, single or two shots; 5 received placebo; per-sample allocation not given. Sampling happened 63 days after the first vaccine or placebo injection. Data came from immunoSEQ multiplex PCR; TCRdb stores just in-frame clones and leaves some out. The table shows approximately 360,000 clones, with approximately 83% occurring only once. The input for sequencing was peripheral blood, taken in a trial of Ad26.COV2.S vaccine versus placebo. The origin of the receptors is a person aged 18-65 years who received the Ad26.COV2.S COVID-19 vaccine or a placebo.

This chain connects TRBV5-5 to TRBJ1-2; weak D call: TRBD1 (6 bases). V dropped 2 bases and J dropped 7 bases, with 24 bases sitting between them. Germline-derived CDR1 and CDR2 are SGHKS and YYEKEE (reference sequence). This CDR3 is built from 17 residues. This CDR3 reads CASSLTNRATRYGGYTF. CDR3 DNA: TGTGCCAGCAGCTTAACAAACAGGGCGACCAGGTACGGTGGCTACACCTTC.

This chain links TRBV23-1 with TRBJ2-6; no firm D call. TRBV23-1 counts as an open reading frame of uncertain function. With 6 bases removed from V and 0 bases from J, the gap between germline ends came to 9 bases. The length of the CDR3 is 15 residues. The CDR3 sequence is CASSGRFSGANVLTF. The CDR3 DNA reads as TGCGCCAGCAGCGGACGGTTCTCTGGGGCCAACGTCCTGACTTTC.

This chain links TRBV10-2 with TRBJ2-5; D is unresolved. The germline gives CDR1 WSHSY, CDR2 SAAADI. The V and J ends lost 5 bases and 1 base respectively, with 11 bases between them. This CDR3 is built from 14 residues. CDR3 in DNA: TGCGCCAGCAGTAGCACCGGAACCCAAGAGACCCAGTACTTC. Amino acids: CASSSTGTQETQYF.

This chain links TRBV7-9 with TRBJ1-2, with D uncertain. Between the trimmed V and J ends, which lost 5 bases and 4 bases, there was a span of 8 bases. Germline V CDR1 and CDR2: SEHNR, FQNEAQ (reference sequence). This CDR3 has 12 residues. In DNA form, the CDR3 reads TGTGCCAGCAGCGGGGAGGCCTATGGCTACACCTTC. It specifies CASSGEAYGYTF.

This clone is a singleton in its sample. The chain carries TRBV3-1 (or the pseudogene TRBV3-2) and TRBJ1-2; possibly TRBD1 for D (6 bases). V was cut by 4 bases and J by 3 bases, with 9 bases left in between. The CDR3 has 13 residues. Germline lookup yields CDR1 LGHDT and CDR2 YNNKEL (reference sequence). CDR3: CASSRGRDYGYTF. The CDR3 nucleotides read TGTGCCAGCAGCCGGGGGCGGGACTATGGCTACACCTTC.

The CDR3: CASTRGAGQETQYF. Here the CDR3 DNA reads TGTGCCAGCACCCGCGGGGCGGGTCAAGAGACCCAGTACTTC. The chain uses TRBV9 and TRBJ2-5; TRBD2 might be the D (6 bases). Germline V CDR1 and CDR2: SGDLS, YYNGEE. The length of the CDR3 is 14 residues. The V and J ends lost 6 bases and 2 bases respectively, with 14 bases between them. The entire variable domain, with the rest obtained from reference TRBV9 and TRBJ2-5, is as follows: DSGVTQTPKHLITATGQRVTLRCSPRSGDLSVYWYQQSLDQGLQFLIQYYNGEERAKGNILERFSAQQFPDLHSELNLSSLELGDSALYFCASTRGAGQETQYFGPGTRLLVL.

This chain links TRBV27 with TRBJ1-5; D is unresolved. The CDR3 extends over 13 amino acids. Germline assignment: CDR1 MNHEY and CDR2 SMNVEV (reference sequence). The germline V and J ends were trimmed by 3 bases and 3 bases, with 6 bases remaining between them. This chain's CDR3 is CASSFGVNQPQHF. In nucleotides, the CDR3 is TGTGCCAGCAGTTTCGGGGTCAATCAGCCCCAGCATTTT.

The genes are TRBV11-1 and TRBJ2-2; no firm D call. Germline V gene data show CDR1 as SGHAT and CDR2 as FQDESV (reference sequence). CDR3 length equals 14 residues. The V gene lost 5 bases and the J gene lost 3 bases, with 10 bases spanning the gap. For the CDR3, the DNA is TGTGCCAGCAGCCGCCAGTTAGACACCGGGGAGCTGTTTTTT. The encoded protein is CASSRQLDTGELFF.

CDR3 loop: CASSQGSAGGGETQYF. The CDR3 nucleotides read TGCGCCAGCAGCCAAGGCAGCGCGGGGGGAGGAGAGACCCAGTACTTC. The chain is built from TRBV4-3 and TRBJ2-5; 8 nucleotides agree with TRBD2. The V segment lost 1 base and the J segment 4 bases; nucleotides outside the gene matches: 8. Germline-derived CDR1 and CDR2 are LGHNA and YSLEER. This CDR3 is built from 16 residues.

This rearrangement joins TRBV6-1 to TRBJ1-1; unclear D gene. The CDR3 covers 14 residues. Per the germline V gene, CDR1 is MNHNS and CDR2 is SASEGT. The V and J ends lost 1 base and 1 base respectively, with 7 bases between them. CDR3 DNA: TGTGCCAGCAGTGAAGGTTTCGCGAACACTGAAGCTTTCTTT. Encoded protein: CASSEGFANTEAFF.

The chain employs TRBV5-1 and TRBJ2-4; tentatively, D is TRBD2 (6 bases). The V end lost 4 bases, the J end lost 4 bases, and 18 bases lay between the germline ends. Germline assignment: CDR1 SGHRS and CDR2 YFSETQ. The CDR3 runs to 16 residues. The CDR3 sequence is CASSLEGNGRKNIQYF. The CDR3 region has the DNA TGCGCCAGCAGCCTGGAGGGGAATGGTAGGAAAAACATTCAGTACTTC. Drawing the rest from reference TRBV5-1 and TRBJ2-4, the complete variable domain is KAGVTQTPRYLIKTRGQQVTLSCSPISGHRSVSWYQQTPGQGLQFLFEYFSETQRNKGNFPGRFSGRQFSNSRSEMNVSTLELGDSALYLCASSLEGNGRKNIQYFGAGTRLSVL.

The chain links TRBV27 to TRBJ2-1, with TRBD1 matching over 9 bases. V lost 8 bases, J lost 8 bases, and 13 bases stayed unmatched. Germline V gives CDR1 MNHEY, CDR2 SMNVEV (reference sequence). The CDR3 covers 15 residues. CDR3 sequence (DNA): TGTGCCAGCTGCCCCGGGACAGGGCCCCGCGATGAGCAGTTCTTC. Translating gives CASCPGTGPRDEQFF.

CDR3: CASSLQRRGQYF. The CDR3 nucleotides are TGTGCCAGCAGCTTGCAGCGTAGGGGACAGTACTTC. The chain combines TRBV5-5 with TRBJ2-7; the D gene is possibly TRBD1 (5 bases). V gave up 1 base and J gave up 10 bases, with 12 bases separating them. The CDR3 length is 12 residues. Germline CDR1 and CDR2: SGHKS and YYEKEE (reference sequence).

This clone has just one count. The chain links TRBV6-5 to TRBJ1-6, with 8 bases identical to TRBD1. The CDR3 runs to 15 residues. The germline CDR1 and CDR2 sequences are MNHEY and SVGAGI. The J segment lost 10 bases and the V segment lost 6 bases, leaving 11 bases of the junction unmatched. This chain's CDR3 is CASSPSRTGRSPLHF. The CDR3 DNA sequence: TGTGCCAGCAGCCCGTCTCGGACAGGGAGATCACCCCTCCACTTT.

The V and J genes are TRBV7-9 and TRBJ1-2, with a tentative D call TRBD1 (6 bases). The CDR3 is made up of 17 amino acids. Trimming took off 2 bases at V and 4 bases at J, with 20 bases between the two ends. CDR1 is SEHNR, CDR2 FQNEAQ, per germline (reference sequence). This CDR3 reads CASSLLEVQGITYGYTF. The CDR3 nucleotides read TGTGCCAGCAGCTTATTAGAGGTCCAGGGGATAACCTATGGCTACACCTTC.

The CDR3 bases are TGTGCCAGCAGCTTCGGACTAGCGTACGAGCAGTACTTC. Its protein product is CASSFGLAYEQYF. This chain links TRBV11-2 with TRBJ2-7, with 9 bases lining up with TRBD2. This CDR3 contains 13 residues. From germline, CDR1 is SGHAT and CDR2 FQNNGV. V trimming: 3 bases; J trimming: 4 bases; junction bases outside the gene matches: 1.

The rearrangement links TRBV3-1 (or the pseudogene TRBV3-2) to TRBJ1-1; 7 bases fit TRBD1. This CDR3 has 14 amino acids. CDR1 and CDR2 from the germline V gene are LGHDT and YNNKEL (reference sequence). V gave up 2 bases and J gave up 6 bases; unmatched junction bases: 6. The chain's CDR3 is CASSQPGTAPEAFF. The CDR3 DNA reads TGTGCCAGCAGCCAACCCGGGACAGCACCTGAAGCTTTCTTT.

The J gene is TRBJ2-5, the V gene TRBV2; possible D gene TRBD1, 6 bases. Germline V gives CDR1 SNHLY, CDR2 FYNNEI. The CDR3 consists of 14 residues. Trimming removed 6 bases from V and 5 bases from J, with 16 bases in between. CDR3 region: CASSPMAQGETQYF. The CDR3 DNA follows: TGTGCCAGCAGCCCGATGGCCCAGGGGGAGACCCAGTACTTC.

This clone was counted ten times or more. V usage is TRBV6-5 and J usage is TRBJ1-1; TRBD1 might be the D (5 bases). The CDR3 length is 16 residues. CDR1 and CDR2 from the germline V gene are MNHEY and SVGAGI. V lost 2 bases, J lost 4 bases, and 17 bases lay in between. CDR3 amino acids: CASSYGGSGLGTEAFF. The CDR3 nucleotides are TGTGCCAGCAGTTACGGGGGTAGCGGGTTGGGCACTGAAGCTTTCTTT.

V and J are TRBV19 and TRBJ1-4, with D possibly TRBD1 on 6 matching bases. This CDR3 has 16 residues. V lost 6 bases to trimming and J lost 8 bases, with 22 bases between them. Germline assignment: CDR1 LNHDA and CDR2 SQIVND (reference sequence). CDR3 DNA sequence: TGTGCCAGTAGATCATCGGACAGTGCGCTACTCGAAAAACTGTTTTTT. Translation gives CASRSSDSALLEKLFF.

The chain has TRBV7-9 and TRBJ2-3; 13 positions match TRBD2. The CDR3 is made up of 18 amino acids. The trim removed 4 bases at V and 1 base at J, leaving 8 bases unmatched. Per germline, CDR1 SEHNR and CDR2 FQNEAQ (reference sequence). CDR3 in DNA: TGTGCCAGCAGCTCCGGGACTAGCGGGGCTCTCGGCACAGATACGCAGTATTTT. Translation gives CASSSGTSGALGTDTQYF.

For this clone: The sample contains more than one DNA sequence encoding this CDR3. V and J are TRBV18 and TRBJ2-2; no clear D. Germline V lookup: CDR1 KGHSH, CDR2 LQKENI. This CDR3 contains 11 residues. Deletions cut 3 bases from V and 6 bases from J, with 2 bases between. DNA for the CDR3: TGTGCCAGCTCACCCCCCGGGGAGCTGTTTTTT. Its translation is CASSPPGELFF.

The chain employs TRBV9 and TRBJ1-1; D is possibly TRBD1 (5 bases). V was cut by 4 bases and J by 2 bases, with 12 bases left in between. The CDR3 is made up of 14 amino acids. In germline, CDR1 is SGDLS, CDR2 YYNGEE. The CDR3 reads CASSRRDLNTEAFF. The CDR3 region has the DNA TGTGCCAGCAGCCGCCGGGACTTAAACACTGAAGCTTTCTTT.

The chain links TRBV6-5 to TRBJ1-2; tentatively, D is TRBD1 (5 bases). Between the trimmed V and J ends, which lost 0 bases and 2 bases, there was a span of 10 bases. CDR3 length: 15 residues. The V gene's germline CDR1 is MNHEY and CDR2 SVGAGI. The CDR3 loop is CASSYSGQANYGYTF. Here the CDR3 DNA reads TGTGCCAGCAGTTACTCGGGGCAGGCGAACTATGGCTACACCTTC.